This T cell receptor beta chain was sequenced during a study of cytomegalovirus exposure and HLA in healthy donors. General study results and limits: Cytomegalovirus-associated status was assigned to fewer than 200 TCR beta chains. Prior analysis indicated that the majority of TCR beta V segments exhibited productivity approximately 87% or approximately 30% of the time.

On this clone itself: Its antigen is not known.

Germline V CDR1 and CDR2: SGHVS, FNYEAQ. The CDR3 has 15 amino acids. With 4 bases clipped from V and 7 bases from J, the junction kept 8 bases outside the gene matches. PCR primers comprised 60 Vbeta and 13 Jbeta primers. The table came from immunoSEQ multiplex PCR; TCRdb's copy has only in-frame clones and leaves some out. The sample yields over 200,000 clones, around 89% seen once. The TCR was taken from a woman aged 18-35 years in good health and CMV-seronegative. Sequences were obtained from PBMCs. The chain is built from TRBV7-6 and TRBJ1-1; 11 nucleotides match TRBD1. This CDR3 reads CASSSRTGGFSEAFF. The CDR3 nucleotides are TGTGCCAGCAGCTCCCGGACAGGGGGCTTCAGTGAAGCTTTCTTT.